This note documents a single TCR beta chain sequence. A second PCR of about 6 to 11 cycles used a sample-barcoded 5' primer and a J-beta primer mix. Each cDNA molecule was tagged by a template-switch adaptor with 12 random nucleotides. There were at least 3 million CDR3-containing paired-end reads obtained from each sample. TCRdb re-called the 5' RACE reads with MiXCR, one entry per CDR3 protein. The repertoire holds about 2 million distinct CDR3 sequences, with 40% to 55% as singletons. The data originate from a study of blood T cells in healthy people across ages. This CDR3 region has 14 residues. V was trimmed by 2 bases and J by 4 bases, leaving 14 bases between them. Germline CDR1 reads DFQATT; CDR2 reads SNEGSKA (reference sequence).

Sequenced input: blood. This clonotype originated in a woman between 40 and 55 years old in good health. The chain is built from TRBV20-1 and TRBJ2-5, with D possibly matching TRBD1 (6 bases). The CDR3 sequence: CSARRVGGIETQYF. The CDR3 nucleotides are TGCAGTGCTAGAAGGGTAGGGGGTATAGAGACCCAGTACTTC.